This T cell receptor (beta chain) was observed in a study of spatial heterogeneity in lung cancer. In TCRdb, the 5' RACE reads were re-called with MiXCR into one record per CDR3 protein. The repertoire holds 50,000 to 60,000 distinct CDR3 sequences, with about 7.4% as singletons. This clonotype was picked up many times. The time point here: blood at routine non-recurrence follow-up after resection. The study sequenced unsorted whole RNA from tumor, nontumor lung or frozen PBMC. Germline CDR1 reads MNHEY; CDR2 reads SVGEGT. The CDR3 contains 12 residues. V was shortened by 1 base and J by 7 bases, with 7 bases between the two germline ends.

This receptor was identified in a female donor with early-stage non-small cell lung cancer. This sequence joins TRBV6-2 or TRBV6-3 and TRBJ1-1; unclear D gene. Sequencing was performed on PBMCs, taken at follow-up. The CDR3 sequence is CASSYYPLEAFF. The CDR3 DNA is TGTGCCAGCAGTTACTATCCGCTTGAAGCTTTCTTT.